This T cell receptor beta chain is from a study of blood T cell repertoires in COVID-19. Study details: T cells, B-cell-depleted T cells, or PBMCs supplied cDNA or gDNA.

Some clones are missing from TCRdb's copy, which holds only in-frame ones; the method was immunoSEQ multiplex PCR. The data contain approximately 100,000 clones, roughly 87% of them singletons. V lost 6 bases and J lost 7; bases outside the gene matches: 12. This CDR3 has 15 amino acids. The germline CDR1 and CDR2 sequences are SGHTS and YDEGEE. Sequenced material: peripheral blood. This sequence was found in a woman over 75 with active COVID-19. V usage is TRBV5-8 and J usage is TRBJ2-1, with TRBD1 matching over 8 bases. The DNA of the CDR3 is TGTGCCAGCACCCAGTATGGACAGGGACGGAATGAGCAGTTCTTC. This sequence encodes CASTQYGQGRNEQFF.